This is a list of T cell receptor beta chains from one sample in a study of blood T cells in healthy people across ages. MiXCR was run by TCRdb on the 5' RACE reads, yielding one entry per CDR3 protein. The sample shows around 800,000 distinct CDR3 sequences, more than 25% of them seen only once. This sample also belongs to another study, concerning T cells of mothers and their children.

The sample was blood. Receptors were obtained from a boy between 10 and 17 years old in good health. Each CDR3 is given with its conserved first and last residue. Each record gives: V gene, clone size, J gene, D gene, CDR3 protein, CDR3 DNA. A D gene is named only where the DNA matches it firmly. Some rows have no size entry. The others give once, few or many, or a class for an expanded clone.

v_gene: TRBV2
abundance: -
j_gene: TRBJ2-7
d_gene: TRBD2
CDR3aa: CASKMTSGGHRDEQSF
CDR3nt: TGTGCCAGCAAGATGACTAGCGGGGGGCATCGAGATGAGCAGTCCTTC

v_gene: TRBV6-6
abundance: few
j_gene: TRBJ1-1
d_gene: TRBD1
CDR3aa: CASSRQGVGNTEAFF
CDR3nt: TGTGCCAGCAGCCGACAGGGGGTCGGGAACACTGAAGCTTTCTTT

v_gene: TRBV10-3
abundance: few
j_gene: TRBJ1-1
d_gene: -
CDR3aa: CASGPQSAFF
CDR3nt: TGTGCCTCCGGGCCACAGTCAGCTTTCTTT

v_gene: TRBV2
abundance: -
j_gene: TRBJ1-1
d_gene: -
CDR3aa: CASSEGLEGPGIF
CDR3nt: TGTGCCAGCAGTGAAGGGCTGGAGGGCCCCGGGATCTTT

v_gene: TRBV7-3
abundance: once
j_gene: TRBJ1-1
d_gene: -
CDR3aa: CASSFSGTTEAFF
CDR3nt: TGTGCCAGCAGCTTTTCAGGGACGACTGAAGCTTTCTTT

v_gene: TRBV18
abundance: few
j_gene: TRBJ2-3
d_gene: TRBD2
CDR3aa: CASSPTAGGTDTQYF
CDR3nt: TGTGCCAGCTCACCAACTGCGGGGGGCACAGATACGCAGTATTTT

v_gene: TRBV20-1
abundance: -
j_gene: TRBJ2-7
d_gene: TRBD1
CDR3aa: CSASWPGQPAYEQYF
CDR3nt: TGCAGTGCTAGTTGGCCGGGACAGCCCGCCTACGAGCAGTACTTC

v_gene: TRBV12-3/TRBV12-4
abundance: few
j_gene: TRBJ2-4
d_gene: TRBD2
CDR3aa: CASSTLAGVLAKNIQYF
CDR3nt: TGTGCCAGCAGTACCCTAGCGGGGGTGCTAGCCAAAAACATTCAGTACTTC

v_gene: TRBV10-2
abundance: -
j_gene: TRBJ2-3
d_gene: -
CDR3aa: CASRVGGSTDTQYF
CDR3nt: TGCGCCAGCAGGGTGGGGGGTTCCACAGATACGCAGTATTTT

v_gene: TRBV6-1
abundance: few
j_gene: TRBJ2-7
d_gene: -
CDR3aa: CASSETGDSYEQYF
CDR3nt: TGTGCCAGCAGTGAGACGGGGGATTCCTACGAGCAGTACTTC